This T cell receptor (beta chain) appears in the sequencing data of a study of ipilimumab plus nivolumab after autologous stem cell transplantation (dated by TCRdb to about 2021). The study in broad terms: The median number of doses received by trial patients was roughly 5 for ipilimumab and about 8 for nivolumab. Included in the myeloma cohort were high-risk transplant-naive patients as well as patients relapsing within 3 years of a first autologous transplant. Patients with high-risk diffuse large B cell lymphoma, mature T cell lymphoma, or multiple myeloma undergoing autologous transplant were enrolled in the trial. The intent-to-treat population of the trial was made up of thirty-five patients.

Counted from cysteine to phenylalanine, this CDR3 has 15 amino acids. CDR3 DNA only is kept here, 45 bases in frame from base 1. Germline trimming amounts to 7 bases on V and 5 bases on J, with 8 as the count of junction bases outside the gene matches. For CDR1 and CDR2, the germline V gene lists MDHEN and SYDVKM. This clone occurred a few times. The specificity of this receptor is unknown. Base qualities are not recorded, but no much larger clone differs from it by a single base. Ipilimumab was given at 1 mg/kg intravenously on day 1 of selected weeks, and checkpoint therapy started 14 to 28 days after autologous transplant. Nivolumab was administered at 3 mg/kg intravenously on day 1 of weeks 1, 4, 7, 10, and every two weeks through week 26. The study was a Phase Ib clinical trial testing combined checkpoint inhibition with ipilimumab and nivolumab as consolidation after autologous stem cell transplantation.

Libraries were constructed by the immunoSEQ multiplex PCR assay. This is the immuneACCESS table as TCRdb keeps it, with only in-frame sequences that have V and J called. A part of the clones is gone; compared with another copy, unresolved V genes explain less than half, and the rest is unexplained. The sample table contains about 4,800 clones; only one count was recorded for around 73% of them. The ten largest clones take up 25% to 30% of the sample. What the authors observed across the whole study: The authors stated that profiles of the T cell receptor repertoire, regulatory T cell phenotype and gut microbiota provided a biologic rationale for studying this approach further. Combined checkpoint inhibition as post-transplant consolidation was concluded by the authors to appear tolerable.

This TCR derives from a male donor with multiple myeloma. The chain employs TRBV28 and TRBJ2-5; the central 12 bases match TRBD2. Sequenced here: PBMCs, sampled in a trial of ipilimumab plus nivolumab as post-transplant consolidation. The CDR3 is CASTQTSGGGETQYF. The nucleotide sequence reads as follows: TGTGCCAGCACCCAGACTAGCGGGGGTGGGGAGACCCAGTACTTC.